This T cell receptor (beta chain) was recovered during a study of response to subunit inactivated influenza vaccine. V dropped 6 bases and J dropped 4; count of bases not matched to a gene: 6. The CDR3 is made up of 15 amino acids. From germline, CDR1 is MNHEY and CDR2 SMNVEV (reference sequence). Study results and limitations: It was suggested by the authors that few new T cells are recruited by each seasonal influenza vaccination.

TCRdb re-called the RT-PCR reads with MiXCR, one entry per CDR3 protein. The sample consists of about 580,000 distinct CDR3 sequences, 14% of them appearing once. Details on this clonotype: The antigen is not known.

Source: PBMCs from blood, taken approximately 13 days after vaccination. This TCR derives from a man aged 45-60 years who received an inactivated influenza vaccine. The chain joins TRBV27 to TRBJ2-3; TRBD2 agrees at 11 bases. CDR3: CASRISGRAPDTQYF. CDR3 nucleotides: TGTGCCAGCAGAATTAGCGGGAGGGCCCCAGATACGCAGTATTTT.